The 28 T cell receptor beta chains listed next were all sequenced from one sample in a study of CD8 T cells in Susac syndrome. Random hexamers primed reverse transcription of 0.5 to 1 ug RNA. MiXCR, run by TCRdb on the immunoSEQ multiplex PCR reads, gives a single entry per CDR3 protein. The profile covers 330,000 or so distinct CDR3 sequences, with 89% appearing a single time and less than 0.2% taken by the ten largest. Sequenced sample: CD8+ T cells from PBMCs. These receptors all stem from a human donor with multiple sclerosis.

This clonotype was seen just once. The chain joins TRBV6-2 or TRBV6-3 to TRBJ2-1; tentatively, D is TRBD2 (6 bases). This CDR3 has 16 amino acids. Germline CDR1 MNHEY, CDR2 SVGEGT. Between the trimmed V and J ends, which lost 5 bases and 1 base, there was a span of 15 bases. The CDR3 DNA reads as TGTGCCAGCAGTCCCTCGGAGGGAAGATCCTACAATGAGCAGTTCTTC. It specifies CASSPSEGRSYNEQFF.

This chain connects TRBV28 to TRBJ2-3; D is possibly TRBD1 (6 bases). Trimming removed 7 bases at V and 4 bases at J, with 24 bases between. The CDR3 is made up of 17 amino acids. CDR1 and CDR2 from the germline V gene are MDHEN and SYDVKM. The CDR3 reads CASTTQGWDTKADTQYF. In DNA form, the CDR3 reads TGTGCCAGCACCACTCAGGGGTGGGACACGAAGGCAGATACGCAGTATTTT. Full variable domain (rest looked up from reference TRBV28 and TRBJ2-3): DVKVTQSSRYLVKRTGEKVFLECVQDMDHENMFWYRQDPGLGLRLIYFSYDVKMKEKGDIPEGYSVSREKKERFSLILESASTNQTSMYLCASTTQGWDTKADTQYFGPGTRLTVL.

The chain employs TRBV29-1 and TRBJ2-1; TRBD2 matches 8 bases. This CDR3 is 18 amino acids long. V lost 6 bases and J lost 7; bases outside the gene matches: 23. Germline CDR1 and CDR2: SQVTM and ANQGSEA. The CDR3 region has the DNA TGCAGCGTCTACTCGCGGGCTAGCGGGCGGTGGGCGAGAAATGAGCAGTTCTTC. It encodes CSVYSRASGRWARNEQFF.

The chain has TRBV20-1 and TRBJ2-5; a possible D gene is TRBD1 (6 bases). The CDR3 consists of 14 residues. Between the trimmed V and J ends, which lost 0 bases and 5 bases, there was a span of 13 bases. Germline V gives CDR1 DFQATT, CDR2 SNEGSKA (reference sequence). CDR3 nucleotide sequence: TGCAGTGCTAGAGACGCGACAGGAGAGGAGACCCAGTACTTC. This codes for CSARDATGEETQYF.

The CDR3 nucleotides are TGTGCCATCAGTGAGTCATTAGCGACCGAGCAGTACTTC. It is translated as CAISESLATEQYF. The rearrangement links TRBV10-3 to TRBJ2-7; possible D gene TRBD2, 5 bases. V was shortened by 0 bases and J by 6 bases, with 9 bases between the two germline ends. Per the germline V gene, CDR1 is ENHRY and CDR2 is SYGVKD. CDR3 size: 13 residues.

This clonotype was counted once. The V gene is TRBV9, the J gene TRBJ2-7, with 12 bases matching TRBD2. The CDR3 has 15 residues. Germline values: CDR1 SGDLS, CDR2 YYNGEE. V lost 3 bases, J lost 6 bases, and 7 bases stayed unmatched. The DNA for the CDR3 is TGTGCCAGCAGCGAAACACCGACTAGCGGGGGCGAGCAGTACTTC. This gives the protein CASSETPTSGGEQYF.

The J gene is TRBJ2-1, the V gene TRBV27, with D unclear. Germline V CDR1 and CDR2: MNHEY, SMNVEV (reference sequence). Trimming stripped 4 bases from V and 4 bases from J, with 17 bases between. This CDR3 has 16 amino acids. CDR3 DNA: TGTGCCAGCAGTTCAGCAGCTTTTGGTGGGTACAATGAGCAGTTCTTC. The encoded protein is CASSSAAFGGYNEQFF.

The rearrangement joins TRBV28 to TRBJ1-5; 7 positions match TRBD1. Trimming took 5 bases from V and 4 from J; bases not matched to a gene: 8. CDR3 length equals 15 residues. CDR1 is MDHEN, CDR2 SYDVKM, per germline. DNA for the CDR3: TGTGCCAGCAGTGAAGGGACAGTTACTAATCAGCCCCAGCATTTT. Translated: CASSEGTVTNQPQHF. The full variable domain, its missing parts supplied by reference TRBV28 and TRBJ1-5, is DVKVTQSSRYLVKRTGEKVFLECVQDMDHENMFWYRQDPGLGLRLIYFSYDVKMKEKGDIPEGYSVSREKKERFSLILESASTNQTSMYLCASSEGTVTNQPQHFGDGTRLSIL.

The chain has TRBV20-1 and TRBJ2-2, with D possibly being TRBD1 (5 bases). Germline assignment: CDR1 DFQATT and CDR2 SNEGSKA (reference sequence). The CDR3 runs 14 residues. V dropped 4 bases and J dropped 0 bases, with 9 bases sitting between them. The CDR3 protein is CSATGIANTGELFF. Here the CDR3 DNA reads TGCAGTGCTACAGGGATAGCGAACACCGGGGAGCTGTTTTTT.

The chain carries TRBV18 and TRBJ1-2; TRBD1 might be the D (5 bases). The CDR3 is 13 residues long. Trimming removed 6 bases at V and 4 bases at J, with 12 bases between. CDR1 KGHSH and CDR2 LQKENI come from the germline V gene. In nucleotides, the CDR3 is TGTGCCAGCTCCCGGACGGACACCTATGGCTACACCTTC. Translation gives CASSRTDTYGYTF.

V gene TRBV20-1 combines with J gene TRBJ2-7, with a tentative D call TRBD1 (5 bases). Germline V gene sequence: CDR1 DFQATT, CDR2 SNEGSKA (reference sequence). Trimming removed 5 bases from V and 0 bases from J, with 11 bases in between. This CDR3 is built from 13 residues. For the CDR3, the DNA is TGCAGTGCTCTTCAGGACAACTCCTACGAGCAGTACTTC. This gives the protein CSALQDNSYEQYF.

The V call is TRBV24-1, the J call TRBJ1-5, with 7 bases aligning to TRBD1. The germline CDR1 and CDR2 sequences are KGHDR and SFDVKD. This CDR3 comprises 14 residues. The J segment lost 7 bases and the V segment lost 1 base, leaving 3 bases of the junction unmatched. CDR3 nucleotides: TGTGCCACCAGTGATTTCACAGGGGACCAGCCCCAGCATTTT. This gives the protein CATSDFTGDQPQHF.

CDR3 coding DNA: TGTGCCGGCCAGGGGCGGACCTACAATGAGCAGTTCTTC. Its translation is CAGQGRTYNEQFF. The chain uses TRBV30 and TRBJ2-1; the D gene is possibly TRBD1 (6 bases). CDR3 length equals 13 residues. Trimming took off 8 bases at V and 2 bases at J, with 13 bases between the two ends. CDR1 is GTSNPN and CDR2 is SVGIG in the germline V gene (reference sequence).

The genes are TRBV29-1 and TRBJ1-1; D gene uncertain. Deletions cut 6 bases from V and 0 bases from J, with 11 bases between. Germline V lookup: CDR1 SQVTM, CDR2 ANQGSEA. The CDR3 loop spans 13 amino acids. CDR3 region: CSVEAGLNTEAFF. In nucleotides, the CDR3 is TGCAGCGTGGAGGCAGGATTGAACACTGAAGCTTTCTTT.

This clonotype has just a few counts. A junction end diverges from the germline sequence, so it may reflect a read error. The chain is built from TRBV9 and TRBJ2-2, with 10 bases fitting TRBD2. The CDR3 sequence is 19 residues long. CDR1 and CDR2 (germline): SGDLS, YYNGEE. CDR3 protein: CASRLPSKSGRGNTGELFF. In nucleotides, the CDR3 is TGTGCCAGCAGATTACCTAGTAAGAGCGGGAGGGGGAACACCGGGGAGCTTTTTTTT.

The chain couples TRBV29-1 to TRBJ1-5; D is possibly TRBD1 (5 bases). Trimming removed 0 bases at V and 12 bases at J, with 18 bases between. The CDR3 has 14 amino acids. Germline assignment: CDR1 SQVTM and CDR2 ANQGSEA. For the CDR3, the DNA is TGCAGCGTTGAAGATAAGGGCAGTAGGGGTTTCCAGCATTTT. Encoded protein: CSVEDKGSRGFQHF.

This chain joins TRBV9 and TRBJ1-1, with no clear D. Deletions cut 0 bases from V and 4 bases from J, with 7 bases between. The CDR3 has 13 residues. The germline V gene has CDR1 SGDLS and CDR2 YYNGEE. The CDR3 region has the DNA TGTGCCAGCAGCGTAGGACCCAGCACTGAAGCTTTCTTT. Encoded protein: CASSVGPSTEAFF.

This chain uses TRBV28 with TRBJ2-1; TRBD2 might be the D (5 bases). CDR3 length: 17 amino acids. Germline V gene data show CDR1 as MDHEN and CDR2 as SYDVKM. V was clipped by 6 bases and J by 0 bases, with 18 bases between them. For the CDR3, the DNA is TGTGCCAGCAGCCCCGGACTTACCGGAAGCTCCTACAATGAGCAGTTCTTC. It yields the protein CASSPGLTGSSYNEQFF.

The genes are TRBV3-1 and TRBJ2-2, with unresolved D. This CDR3 is 16 amino acids long. CDR1 LGHDT and CDR2 YNNKEL come from the germline V gene (reference sequence). Trimming left V 5 bases short and J 6 bases short, with 19 bases between. CDR3 bases: TGTGCCAGCAGCTCCCGTCGCCTAGGGTTGTCCGGGGAGCTGTTTTTT. Amino acids: CASSSRRLGLSGELFF.

The gene calls are TRBV27 and TRBJ2-7, with D possibly TRBD2 on 6 matching bases. Trimming took off 7 bases at V and 4 bases at J, with 23 bases between the two ends. The germline V gene has CDR1 MNHEY and CDR2 SMNVEV (reference sequence). The CDR3 has 16 residues. This CDR3 reads CASKWTGDVVGYEQYF. DNA of the CDR3: TGTGCCAGCAAATGGACGGGAGATGTTGTGGGTTACGAGCAGTACTTC.

The J gene is TRBJ1-2, the V gene TRBV11-2; D is unclear. Germline CDR1 SGHAT, CDR2 FQNNGV. Trimming shortened V by 0 bases and J by 1 base, and 9 bases separated the two germline ends. The CDR3 has 15 amino acids. CDR3 sequence: CASSLDLGYNYGYTF. CDR3 coding DNA: TGTGCCAGCAGCTTAGATCTGGGATATAACTATGGCTACACCTTC.

CDR3 protein: CASSQDAGPYSNQPQHF. CDR3 DNA: TGCGCCAGCAGCCAAGACGCAGGGCCTTATAGCAATCAGCCCCAGCATTTT. The V call is TRBV4-1, the J call TRBJ1-5; perhaps TRBD1 as D (5 bases). The CDR3 length is 17 residues. Between the trimmed V and J ends, which lost 0 bases and 0 bases, there was a span of 12 bases. Germline V CDR1 and CDR2: MGHRA, YSYEKL.

The rearrangement links TRBV7-8 to TRBJ2-7; the D gene is possibly TRBD1 (5 bases). The CDR3 is made up of 16 amino acids. Trimming took off 2 bases at V and 1 base at J, with 15 bases between the two ends. Germline V lookup: CDR1 SGHVS, CDR2 FQNEAQ. The CDR3, as DNA: TGTGCCAGCAGCTTAAATCTGGGGCGGAATTCCTACGAGCAGTACTTC. Its translation: CASSLNLGRNSYEQYF.

CDR3 loop: CASSHTGTDEKLFF. In DNA form, the CDR3 reads TGTGCCAGCTCACACACGGGGACAGACGAAAAACTGTTTTTT. V gene TRBV18 combines with J gene TRBJ1-4; TRBD1 agrees at 7 bases. CDR3 length: 14 residues. Germline CDR1 reads KGHSH; CDR2 reads LQKENI. V lost 4 bases and J lost 8; bases outside the gene matches: 7.

The chain is built from TRBV4-3 and TRBJ1-4; D might be TRBD1 (6 bases). This CDR3 contains 15 residues. The V gene lost 1 base and the J gene lost 4 bases, with 10 bases spanning the gap. Per the germline V gene, CDR1 is LGHNA and CDR2 is YSLEER. CDR3 in amino acids: CASSQAEGGNEKLFF. The CDR3 DNA reads TGCGCCAGCAGCCAAGCCGAGGGGGGTAATGAAAAACTGTTTTTT.

The V gene is TRBV4-3, the J gene TRBJ2-1; 13 bases agree with TRBD2. V lost 5 bases and J lost 7; bases outside the gene matches: 11. Per the germline V gene, CDR1 is LGHNA and CDR2 is YSLEER. The CDR3 has 17 amino acids. CDR3 in amino acids: CASSEVGLAGPVNEQFF. CDR3 DNA sequence: TGCGCCAGCAGCGAGGTGGGACTAGCGGGACCCGTAAATGAGCAGTTCTTC.

The J gene is TRBJ2-1, the V gene TRBV6-6, with TRBD1 matching over 7 bases. CDR3 length: 14 residues. Per the germline V gene, CDR1 is MNHNY and CDR2 is SVGAGI (reference sequence). J was trimmed by 10 bases and V by 2 bases; bases with no gene match: 8. CDR3 sequence (DNA): TGTGCCAGCAGTTACCACAGGGGTGCAGGCGAGCAGTTCTTC. This gives the protein CASSYHRGAGEQFF.

The V call is TRBV27, the J call TRBJ2-5; TRBD2 matches at 11 bases. The V and J ends lost 1 base and 5 bases, in that order; junction bases with no gene match: 12. Germline CDR1 is MNHEY and CDR2 is SMNVEV (reference sequence). The CDR3 runs 18 residues. The CDR3 is CASSLFSGRARRGETQYF. The CDR3 DNA reads TGTGCCAGCAGTTTATTTAGCGGGAGGGCGCGTAGGGGGGAGACCCAGTACTTC.